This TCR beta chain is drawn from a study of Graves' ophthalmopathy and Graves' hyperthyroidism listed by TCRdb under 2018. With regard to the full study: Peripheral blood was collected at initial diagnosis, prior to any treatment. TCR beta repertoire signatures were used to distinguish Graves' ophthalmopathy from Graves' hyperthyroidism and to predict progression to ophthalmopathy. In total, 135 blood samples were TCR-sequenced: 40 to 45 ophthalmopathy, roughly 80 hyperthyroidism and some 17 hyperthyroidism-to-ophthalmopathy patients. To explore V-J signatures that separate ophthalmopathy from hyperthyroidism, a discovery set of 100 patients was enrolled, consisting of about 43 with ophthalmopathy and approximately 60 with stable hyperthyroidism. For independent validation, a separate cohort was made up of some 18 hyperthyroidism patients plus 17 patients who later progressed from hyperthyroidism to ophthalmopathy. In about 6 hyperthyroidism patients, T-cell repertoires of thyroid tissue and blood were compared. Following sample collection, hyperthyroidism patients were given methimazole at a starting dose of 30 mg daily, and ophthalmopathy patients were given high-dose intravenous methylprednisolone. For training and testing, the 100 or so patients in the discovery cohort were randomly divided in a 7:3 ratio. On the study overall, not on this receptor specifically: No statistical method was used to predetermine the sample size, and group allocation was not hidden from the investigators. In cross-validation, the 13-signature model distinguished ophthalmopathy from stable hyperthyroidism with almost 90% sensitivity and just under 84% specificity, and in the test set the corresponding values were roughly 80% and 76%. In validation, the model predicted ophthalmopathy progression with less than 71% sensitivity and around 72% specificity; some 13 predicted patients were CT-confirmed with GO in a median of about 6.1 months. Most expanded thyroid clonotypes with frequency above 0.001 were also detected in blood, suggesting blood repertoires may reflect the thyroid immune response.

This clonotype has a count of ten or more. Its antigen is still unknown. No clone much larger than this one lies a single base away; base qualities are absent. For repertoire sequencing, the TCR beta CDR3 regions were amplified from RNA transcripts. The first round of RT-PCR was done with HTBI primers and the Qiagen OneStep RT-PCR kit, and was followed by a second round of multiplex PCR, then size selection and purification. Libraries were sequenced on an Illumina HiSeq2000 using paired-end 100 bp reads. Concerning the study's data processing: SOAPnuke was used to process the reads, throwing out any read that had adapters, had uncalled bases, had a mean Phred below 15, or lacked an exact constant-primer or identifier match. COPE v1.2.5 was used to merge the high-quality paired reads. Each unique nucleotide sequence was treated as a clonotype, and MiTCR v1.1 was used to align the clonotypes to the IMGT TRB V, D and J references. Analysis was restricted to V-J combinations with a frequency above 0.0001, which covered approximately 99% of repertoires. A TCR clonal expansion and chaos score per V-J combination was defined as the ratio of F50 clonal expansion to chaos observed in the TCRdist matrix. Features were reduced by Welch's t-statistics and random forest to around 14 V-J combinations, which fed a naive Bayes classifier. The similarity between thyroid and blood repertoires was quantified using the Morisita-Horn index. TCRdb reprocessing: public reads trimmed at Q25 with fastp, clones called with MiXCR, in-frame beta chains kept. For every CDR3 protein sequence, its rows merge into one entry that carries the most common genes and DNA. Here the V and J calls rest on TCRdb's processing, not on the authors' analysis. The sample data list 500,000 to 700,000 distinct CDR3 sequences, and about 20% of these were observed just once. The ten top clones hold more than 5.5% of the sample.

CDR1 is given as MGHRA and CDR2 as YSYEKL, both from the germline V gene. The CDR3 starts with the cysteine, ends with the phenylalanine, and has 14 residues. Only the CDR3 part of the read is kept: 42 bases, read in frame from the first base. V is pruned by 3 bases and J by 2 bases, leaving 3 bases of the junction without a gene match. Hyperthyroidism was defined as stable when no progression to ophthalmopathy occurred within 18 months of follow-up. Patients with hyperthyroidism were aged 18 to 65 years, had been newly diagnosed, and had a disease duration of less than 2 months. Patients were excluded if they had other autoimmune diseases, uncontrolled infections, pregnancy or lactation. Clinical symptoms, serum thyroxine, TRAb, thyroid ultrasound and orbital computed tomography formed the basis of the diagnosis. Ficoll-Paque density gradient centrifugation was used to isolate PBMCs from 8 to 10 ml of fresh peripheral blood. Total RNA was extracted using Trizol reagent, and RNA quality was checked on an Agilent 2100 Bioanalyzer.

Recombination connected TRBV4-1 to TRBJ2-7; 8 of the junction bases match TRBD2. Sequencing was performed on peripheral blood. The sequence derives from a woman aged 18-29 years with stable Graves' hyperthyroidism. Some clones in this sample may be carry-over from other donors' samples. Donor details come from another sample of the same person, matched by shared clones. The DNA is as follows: TGCGCCAGCAGCCAGGCGGGAGGTGCCTACGAGCAGTACTTC. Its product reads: CASSQAGGAYEQYF.